Listed below are T cell receptor beta chains from one sample, sequenced in a study of cytomegalovirus exposure and HLA in healthy donors. Sequencing was performed with immunoSEQ multiplex PCR; in TCRdb, only in-frame clones are kept and a portion is missing. The sample lists 130,000 or so clones; around 66% were seen once. Source material: PBMCs. The receptors here all came from a woman aged 60 to 75 in good health and CMV-seronegative. The CDR3 runs from the conserved cysteine through the conserved F or W. D genes are given only for firm matches. A clone size is listed for some rows: how often the clone was seen (once, few, many), or a class if it is expanded.

>TRBJ1-6|TRBV27|.|.
TGTGCCAGCAGTTTGGATAGGGGAAATTCACCCCTCCACTTT
CASSLDRGNSPLHF
>TRBJ1-1|TRBV6-5|.|.
TGTGCCAGCAGCAGGGAGGGGGGGCGGACTGAAGCTTTCTTT
CASSREGGRTEAFF
>TRBJ1-5|TRBV6-5|TRBD1|.
TGTGCCAGCAGAAAGGCGGGACAGGGTCATCAGCCCCAGCATTTT
CASRKAGQGHQPQHF
>TRBJ2-1|TRBV10-3|TRBD1|.
TGTGCCATCAGTGACGGCCAGGGGGCGAATGAGCAGTTCTTC
CAISDGQGANEQFF
>TRBJ1-5|TRBV7-9|.|once
TGTGCCAGCAGCTTAGGAGGTGGTAGCAATCAGCCCCAGCATTTT
CASSLGGGSNQPQHF
>TRBJ2-7|TRBV11-2|TRBD2|.
TGTGCCAGCAGCCCTACGGGAAGAACTAGCGGGAGTCGGTACGAGCAGTACTTC
CASSPTGRTSGSRYEQYF
>TRBJ1-1|TRBV5-1|TRBD1|once
TGCGCCAGCAGCAACGATAACAGGGGAAGATACACTGAAGCTTTCTTT
CASSNDNRGRYTEAFF
>TRBJ2-1|TRBV6-5|.|many
TGTGCCAGCAGTCCGGGACTCGGGCAGTTCTTC
CASSPGLGQFF
>TRBJ1-6|TRBV5-1|.|once
TGCGCCAGCAGCCCGGACAATTCAAATTCACCCCTCCACTTT
CASSPDNSNSPLHF
>TRBJ2-5|TRBV18|TRBD2|.
TGTGCCAGCTCACCATTGGTAGCGGGAGTCCAAGAGACCCAGTACTTC
CASSPLVAGVQETQYF
>TRBJ1-4|TRBV28|TRBD1|.
TGTGCCAGCAGTTCTACAGGGGAGGATTATAATGAAAAACTGTTTTTT
CASSSTGEDYNEKLFF
>TRBJ2-5|TRBV6-6|.|.
TGTGCCAGCAGCCCTTCGACAGGTCCGGCGCGAGAGACCCAGTACTTC
CASSPSTGPARETQYF
>TRBJ2-7|TRBV15|.|.
TGTGCCACCAGCAGAGATCTGACGGGGGTGTTGGGGGAGCAGTACTTC
CATSRDLTGVLGEQYF
>TRBJ1-1|TRBV10-3|.|.
TGTGCCATCAGTGACTCCGGGTTGGGGAGTGGCACTGAAGCTTTCTTT
CAISDSGLGSGTEAFF
>TRBJ2-5|TRBV9|TRBD2|.
TGTGCCAGCAGCGTAGATCGGGGGGGAGGTCAGACCCAGTACTTC
CASSVDRGGGQTQYF
>TRBJ2-6|TRBV5-1|.|.
TGCGCCAGCAGCTTGGGGAGTCCTGGGGCCAACGTCCTGACTTTC
CASSLGSPGANVLTF
>TRBJ1-1|TRBV6-5|.|.
TGTGCCAGCAGTGTTGACCCGGGGACTGAAGCTTTCTTT
CASSVDPGTEAFF
>TRBJ2-7|TRBV10-3|TRBD2|.
TGTGCCACCATGCCATCCCCGGGACTAGCAACCGAGCAGTACTTC
CATMPSPGLATEQYF
>TRBJ2-6|TRBV19|TRBD1|.
TGTGCCAGTAGCACGACAGGGTCCGGGGCCAACGTCCTGACTTTC
CASSTTGSGANVLTF
>TRBJ2-7|TRBV5-6|TRBD2|many
TGTGCCAGCAGCGTGGGACTAGCTCTTCTTACCGAGCAGTACTTC
CASSVGLALLTEQYF
>TRBJ1-6|TRBV15|TRBD1|.
TGTGCCACCAGCAGAGGGACAGGTTTGGGGGATTCACCCCTCCACTTT
CATSRGTGLGDSPLHF
>TRBJ1-2|TRBV27|.|.
TGTGCCAGCAGTTACCGGGACACCTATGGCTACACCTTC
CASSYRDTYGYTF
>TRBJ2-7|TRBV15|.|.
TGTGCCACCAGCGTAGTCTTTTCCTACGAGCAGTACTTC
CATSVVFSYEQYF
>TRBJ1-3|TRBV15|.|.
TGTGCCACCAGCAGAGATGGGAGCTCTGGAAACACCATATATTTT
CATSRDGSSGNTIYF
>TRBJ2-3|TRBV2|TRBD2|.
TGTGCCAGCAATCCTAGCGGGGGGCCTTCCACAGATACGCAGTATTTT
CASNPSGGPSTDTQYF
>TRBJ1-2|TRBV15|.|.
TGTGCCACCAGCAGCGAGGCCGGAGTCTATGGCTACACCTTC
CATSSEAGVYGYTF
>TRBJ2-7|TRBV28|TRBD1|once
TGTGCCAGCAGCCCCACGACGACAGGGTCGTACGAGCAGTACTTC
CASSPTTTGSYEQYF